This entry is about one TCR beta chain. Its cognate antigen has yet to be identified. The sample holds no much larger clone one base away, and base qualities are not on file. TCRbeta CDR3 regions were amplified from genomic DNA by means of the immunoSEQ Assay, a bias-controlled multiplex PCR. In the source study's methods: Nucleated cell counts per sample were estimated from amplification of reference gene primers within the assay. Sequence reads were collapsed and filtered to measure the absolute abundance of every unique TCRbeta CDR3 rearrangement. For each sample, productive Simpson clonality was calculated as the square root of Simpson's diversity index over productive rearrangements. As stored in TCRdb, this immuneACCESS dataset retains in-frame rearrangements with V and J assigned. A fraction of the clones does not appear; measured against another copy, unresolved V genes explain less than half of the discrepancy, and the remainder lacks a known reason. That table supplies the V and J calls and clone size; D and trimming were determined from the DNA. This sample holds 100,000 to 150,000 clones; approximately 81% were observed only once. Together, the top ten hold roughly 35% of the sample.

Collaborating institutions collected whole blood in K2EDTA tubes following their own protocols. For TCRbeta analysis, collaborators shipped samples as frozen whole blood, isolated PBMCs, or DNA extracted from either of those sample types. The sample comes from a study of blood T cell repertoires in COVID-19 (dated by TCRdb to between 2020 and 2021). Context from the whole study: The collaborator samples originated in the United States, Italy and Spain and spanned the acute and convalescent phases of COVID-19. The prospective study material was composed of cDNA or gDNA derived from T cells, B-cell-depleted T cells, or PBMCs. Deeply sampled blood TCRbeta repertoires from subjects exposed to, actively infected with, or recovered from COVID-19 were included in the dataset. A freely available public database, intended as a resource for researchers studying the immune response to SARS-CoV-2, is where the repertoires were released. The samples were drawn from the first 160 participants of the ongoing ImmuneRACE study and from 950 to 1,500 subjects provided by 6 global collaborators. The sample metadata nearly always contained a de-identified subject ID, COVID-19 status, age in years and sex. Where HLA class I and class II types were available, the types were taken from metadata supplied by the sample provider, not from assay-based typing. On the study overall, not on this receptor specifically: Clinical and demographic metadata were provided uncurated, with the amount varying by source and participant.

The germline V gene gives CDR1 as SGDLS and CDR2 as YYNGEE. V was cut back by 3 bases and J by 4 bases, leaving a gap of 16 bases between them. The CDR3 spans 16 residues, from the cysteine through the phenylalanine. The entry retains the CDR3 DNA only, 48 bases that are in frame from base 1. The sequencing sample was made of peripheral blood. The sequence came from a man between 40 and 49 years old with active or convalescent COVID-19. Here the chain combines TRBV9 and TRBJ1-4; TRBD1 is a weak D gene call, 6 bases matching. The sequenced DNA: TGTGCCAGCAGCGAGGGGGATGGGGCATATAATGAAAAACTGTTTTTT. This translates into CASSEGDGAYNEKLFF.